The rows below give T cell receptor beta chains drawn from one sample of a study of vaccination and CD4 T cells after COVID-19. Antigen specificity for these receptors is unknown. TCRdb re-called the PCR reads with MiXCR, one entry per CDR3 protein. The sample holds 23,000 or so distinct CDR3 sequences; 43% are singletons and the top ten take approximately 5.4%. The sample was CD4+ T cells from blood, cultured in vitro, taken about 7 months after SARS-CoV-2 vaccination. The source of these receptors is a human donor who had recovered from COVID-19. Both conserved end residues are trimmed from each CDR3. Fields, in order: D gene, J gene, V gene, CDR3 protein. A D gene is named only where the DNA matches it firmly.

TRBD2,TRBJ2-1,TRBV27,ASRGAGGRGEQF
NA,TRBJ2-3,TRBV5-4,ASSLISEVLTDTQY
NA,TRBJ1-1,TRBV21-1,ASSSRERDRDTEAF
NA,TRBJ1-1,TRBV15,ATSRDLLAQNTEAF
NA,TRBJ2-1,TRBV15,ATTRTTISAYNEQF
NA,TRBJ1-6,TRBV7-9,ASSTGRTYNSPLH
NA,TRBJ2-3,TRBV20-1,SARTGSTDTQY
NA,TRBJ1-2,TRBV28,ASRRDSFYGYT
NA,TRBJ2-7,TRBV20-1,SARDWGLRSSYEQY
NA,TRBJ1-1,TRBV20-1,SARSLPGGLNTEAF
NA,TRBJ1-2,TRBV7-2,ASSLDSLNYGYT
NA,TRBJ2-5,TRBV7-3,ASSSLGETQY
NA,TRBJ2-3,TRBV7-2,ASSLGGPSTDTQY
NA,TRBJ1-2,TRBV7-8,ASSYASRSAYGYT
TRBD1,TRBJ2-5,TRBV7-2,ASSYDRGEAQY
TRBD1,TRBJ2-3,TRBV7-9,ASSFRTGGADTQY
NA,TRBJ2-5,TRBV20-1,SARGRGETQY
NA,TRBJ2-3,TRBV7-9,ASSFGGGNTDTQY
TRBD2,TRBJ2-7,TRBV7-8,ASSLPRLAGAGEQY
TRBD2,TRBJ2-1,TRBV6-1,ASRQLAGGRMGA
NA,TRBJ1-6,TRBV6-1,ASSFGAAPLSPLH
NA,TRBJ2-7,TRBV7-6,ASSFTAGSEQY
NA,TRBJ2-7,TRBV6-5,ASSSSLVSYEQY
TRBD2,TRBJ2-7,TRBV6-1,ASSPGLAGVSEQY
TRBD2,TRBJ2-4,TRBV6-1,ASSEGEGSIQY
NA,TRBJ2-2,TRBV6-4,ASSEQRGAGELF
TRBD1,TRBJ1-5,TRBV20-1,SATDRGGQPQH
NA,TRBJ2-7,TRBV20-1,SAEGRTYEQY
NA,TRBJ2-1,TRBV7-2,ASSLSHGNEQF
TRBD2,TRBJ2-5,TRBV7-8,ASSLSRGTSGRPSQETQY
TRBD2,TRBJ2-1,TRBV7-6,ASSLETLAGLYNEQF
TRBD2,TRBJ2-5,TRBV4-2,ASSQGTSGQETQY
TRBD1,TRBJ1-5,TRBV7-2,ASSSESGTGRGQPQH
TRBD2,TRBJ2-2,TRBV7-2,ASSWTSAGELF
TRBD1,TRBJ1-2,TRBV5-4,ASSTQGQPYGYT
NA,TRBJ2-5,TRBV24-1,ATSVGARETQY
NA,TRBJ2-7,TRBV25-1,ASSELDRPYEQY
TRBD1,TRBJ2-3,TRBV24-1,ATSDPGQGASTDTQY
TRBD2,TRBJ2-7,TRBV20-1,SARPPGGVSYEQY
TRBD1,TRBJ2-7,TRBV6-2/TRBV6-3,ASVGRDRATYEQY
TRBD1,TRBJ1-1,TRBV6-5,ASSYNRGNTEAF
NA,TRBJ1-5,TRBV19,ASSGMTNRFVQPQH
NA,TRBJ2-5,TRBV7-9,ASSLGAAQETQY
NA,TRBJ1-1,TRBV10-3,AIGETVNTEAF
TRBD1,TRBJ2-5,TRBV20-1,SAKGAGETQY
TRBD1,TRBJ2-3,TRBV19,ASSKRPTGGRDTQY
NA,TRBJ1-1,TRBV7-9,ASSLNYGNTEAF
TRBD1,TRBJ2-3,TRBV28,ASRDRGTGGTDTQY
NA,TRBJ2-7,TRBV7-9,ASSLVTGPSYEQY
NA,TRBJ2-3,TRBV2,ASSVAALSTDTQY
NA,TRBJ2-5,TRBV28,ASSTFQGETQY
TRBD1,TRBJ1-1,TRBV6-1,ASSTDRGRTF
NA,TRBJ2-3,TRBV19,ASSIRRGSTDTQY
NA,TRBJ1-6,TRBV7-9,ASSLIRSDSSLH